The source of this TCR beta chain is a study of blood T cell repertoires in COVID-19. Authors' analysis steps: For nucleated cells, counts were estimated from reference gene primer amplification. Assay: immunoSEQ multiplex PCR; the TCRdb copy retains only in-frame clones and omits some. D and trimming were read from the DNA, whereas the V and J calls and clone size are those reported in that table. The sample yields 300,000 or so clones, 75% to 95% seen once. The CDR3 extends over 16 amino acids. V lost 3 bases and J lost 0; bases outside the gene matches: 5. Germline values: CDR1 MGHRA, CDR2 YSYEKL. The rearrangement joins TRBV4-1 to TRBJ1-5; the match to TRBD1 covers 7 bases. Sequenced: PBMCs or T cells enriched from blood (not recorded which). The source is a woman aged 25 to 39 who had recovered from COVID-19. Here the CDR3 DNA reads TGCGCCAGCAGCCATACCGGGACAGTTAGCAATCAGCCCCAGCATTTT. Translation: CASSHTGTVSNQPQHF.